The 23 T cell receptor beta chains given below trace back to one sample, sequenced in a study of blood T cell repertoires in COVID-19. Generated by immunoSEQ multiplex PCR, the TCRdb table keeps only in-frame clones and is missing some. Of almost 250,000 clones in the sample, about 89% were seen once. The source material was PBMCs or T cells enriched from blood (not recorded which). The receptors here all came from a woman under 40 who had recovered from COVID-19.

This clone was recorded only once. The genes are TRBV27 and TRBJ1-5; tentative D call: TRBD1 (6 bases). Deletions cut 2 bases from V and 0 bases from J, with 14 bases between. The length of the CDR3 is 17 residues. Germline V gene sequence: CDR1 MNHEY, CDR2 SMNVEV (reference sequence). The CDR3 region is CASSLQGRGYSNQPQHF. Here the CDR3 DNA reads TGTGCCAGCAGTTTACAGGGAAGGGGGTATAGCAATCAGCCCCAGCATTTT.

In DNA, the CDR3 is TGCGCCAGCAGCCAGTTACTAGCGGGATTGGGGCTAGCCAAAAACATTCAGTACTTC. Translating gives CASSQLLAGLGLAKNIQYF. The V and J genes are TRBV4-1 and TRBJ2-4, with TRBD2 matching 10 bases. Germline CDR1 reads MGHRA; CDR2 reads YSYEKL. Losses at the gene ends were 3 bases for V and 0 bases for J; bases not matched to a gene: 11. This CDR3 comprises 19 residues.

The chain uses TRBV5-1 and TRBJ2-7; TRBD2 is a possible D gene (6 bases). Per germline, CDR1 SGHRS and CDR2 YFSETQ. V dropped 4 bases and J dropped 9 bases, with 23 bases sitting between them. The CDR3 has 15 residues. CDR3 amino acids: CASSRGGTGDGVQYF. The CDR3 bases are TGCGCCAGCAGCCGCGGAGGGACTGGGGACGGGGTGCAGTACTTC.

The rearrangement joins TRBV7-2 to TRBJ2-5; TRBD2 agrees at 8 bases. Germline V CDR1 and CDR2: SGHTA, FQGNSA. J gave up 5 bases and V 1 base, and 15 bases lay outside the gene matches. The CDR3 is 18 residues long. CDR3 residues: CASSLGLSGAGVRETQYF. CDR3 nucleotides: TGTGCCAGCAGCTTAGGATTGAGTGGAGCGGGAGTAAGGGAGACCCAGTACTTC.

A remark on this clone: This sample also contains other DNA sequences that code for the same CDR3. The CDR3 protein is CAISEAGSGNTIYF. Written as DNA, the CDR3 is TGTGCCATCAGTGAGGCAGGGTCTGGAAACACCATATATTTT. The rearrangement links TRBV10-3 to TRBJ1-3; the D gene is possibly TRBD1 (5 bases). The V and J ends lost 2 bases and 1 base respectively, with 6 bases between them. Germline V gene lookup returns CDR1 ENHRY and CDR2 SYGVKD. The CDR3 is 14 residues long.

This clone was recorded once. The chain employs TRBV7-2 and TRBJ1-5, with TRBD1 matching over 7 bases. The CDR3 loop spans 17 amino acids. Unmatched junction bases numbered 13, after V lost 6 bases and J lost 2 bases. Germline assignment: CDR1 SGHTA and CDR2 FQGNSA. The CDR3 reads CASSLGSGGQRNQPQHF. The CDR3 DNA sequence: TGTGCCAGCAGTTTGGGATCTGGGGGACAGCGCAATCAGCCCCAGCATTTT.

The V and J genes are TRBV15 and TRBJ2-7; 8 bases fit TRBD1. Germline V gene data show CDR1 as LNHNV and CDR2 as YYDKDF (reference sequence). This CDR3 spans 15 amino acids. The ends lost 0 bases at V and 5 bases at J; junction bases unmatched: 6. CDR3: CATSRDRTGGHEQYF. CDR3 nucleotide sequence: TGTGCCACCAGCAGAGATAGAACAGGGGGGCACGAGCAGTACTTC.

V gene TRBV4-3 combines with J gene TRBJ2-1, with a weak D call TRBD2 (5 bases). This CDR3 is 16 amino acids long. Trimming took 4 bases from V and 6 from J, leaving 19 bases between them. The V gene's germline CDR1 is LGHNA and CDR2 YSLEER. CDR3 amino acids: CASSRSTFGGSNEQFF. As DNA, the CDR3 is TGCGCCAGCAGCCGATCGACATTCGGAGGAAGCAATGAGCAGTTCTTC.

The chain employs TRBV30 and TRBJ2-5; the match to TRBD2 covers 13 bases. The germline gives CDR1 GTSNPN, CDR2 SVGIG (reference sequence). V trimming: 2 bases; J trimming: 3 bases; junction bases outside the gene matches: 6. The CDR3 contains 16 residues. CDR3 residues: CAWSFSGTSGKETQYF. For the CDR3, the DNA is TGTGCCTGGAGTTTTTCAGGGACTAGCGGGAAAGAGACCCAGTACTTC.

The chain uses TRBV2 and TRBJ2-2; 9 bases are shared with TRBD1. Germline CDR1 SNHLY, CDR2 FYNNEI. The CDR3 covers 14 residues. J was trimmed by 6 bases and V by 6 bases; bases with no gene match: 5. This CDR3 is CASSYRGQAGELFF. The DNA for the CDR3 is TGTGCCAGCAGCTACAGGGGGCAAGCCGGGGAGCTGTTTTTT.

This clone was seen once. The rearrangement links TRBV19 to TRBJ1-2; D is unclear. This CDR3 has 17 amino acids. Deletions cut 3 bases from V and 0 bases from J, with 17 bases between. Germline V gene sequence: CDR1 LNHDA, CDR2 SQIVND (reference sequence). The CDR3: CASSIISARRANYGYTF. Written as DNA, the CDR3 is TGTGCCAGTAGTATTATTTCGGCGAGGAGGGCTAACTATGGCTACACCTTC. The entire variable domain, with the rest obtained from reference TRBV19 and TRBJ1-2, is as follows: DGGITQSPKYLFRKEGQNVTLSCEQNLNHDAMYWYRQDPGQGLRLIYYSQIVNDFQKGDIAEGYSVSREKKESFPLTVTSAQKNPTAFYLCASSIISARRANYGYTFGSGTRLTVV.

The V and J genes are TRBV6-2 or TRBV6-3 and TRBJ2-5, with D possibly being TRBD2 (6 bases). V lost 7 bases, J lost 4 bases, and 16 bases lay in between. Germline V gene data show CDR1 as MNHEY and CDR2 as SVGEGT. The length of the CDR3 is 14 residues. In DNA, the CDR3 is TGTGCCAGCACCCCCATGGAGGGAGGAGAGACCCAGTACTTC. Amino acids: CASTPMEGGETQYF.

V is TRBV5-4 and J is TRBJ2-4, with D maybe TRBD2 (6 bases). Trimming removed 3 bases from V and 8 bases from J, with 15 bases in between. Germline V CDR1 and CDR2: SGHNT, YYREEE (reference sequence). This CDR3 is 14 amino acids long. The CDR3 here is CASSSRDLGDIQYF. The CDR3 DNA reads as TGTGCCAGCAGCTCACGGGACTTGGGGGACATTCAGTACTTC.

V usage is TRBV28 and J usage is TRBJ1-1; 7 bases agree with TRBD1. The germline gives CDR1 MDHEN, CDR2 SYDVKM. V was clipped by 5 bases and J by 7 bases; unmatched bases: 7. CDR3 size: 13 residues. CDR3 coding DNA: TGTGCCAGCAGTGTGGGACAGATGAATGAAGCTTTCTTT. It yields the protein CASSVGQMNEAFF.

This chain uses TRBV2 with TRBJ1-5, with TRBD1 matching over 7 bases. Trimming removed 4 bases from V and 0 bases from J; junction bases left unmatched: 12. CDR3 size: 18 residues. CDR1 and CDR2 (germline): SNHLY, FYNNEI. Here the CDR3 DNA reads TGTGCCAGCAGTGGGTTGCCCAGGGGGTCCTATAGCAATCAGCCCCAGCATTTT. It encodes CASSGLPRGSYSNQPQHF.

The chain recombines TRBV2 with TRBJ2-2; 11 bases are a match to TRBD1. V lost 8 bases, J lost 7 bases, and 6 bases stayed unmatched. There are 14 residues in the CDR3. Looked up from germline, CDR1 is SNHLY and CDR2 is FYNNEI. CDR3 in amino acids: CASLGQGAVGELFF. CDR3 in DNA: TGTGCCAGCCTCGGACAGGGGGCAGTCGGGGAGCTGTTTTTT.

V usage is TRBV29-1 and J usage is TRBJ2-2; TRBD1 matches at 7 bases. With 7 bases clipped from V and 0 bases from J, the junction kept 8 bases outside the gene matches. Germline V gene data show CDR1 as SQVTM and CDR2 as ANQGSEA. This CDR3 has 15 amino acids. CDR3 protein: CSAHRGQSNTGELFF. The DNA for the CDR3 is TGCAGCGCGCACCGGGGACAGTCGAACACCGGGGAGCTGTTTTTT.

The chain combines TRBV5-4 with TRBJ2-1; D remains ambiguous. The germline V and J ends were trimmed by 0 bases and 10 bases, with 11 bases remaining between them. The CDR3 length is 13 residues. Germline V gene data show CDR1 as SGHNT and CDR2 as YYREEE (reference sequence). The DNA for the CDR3 is TGTGCCAGCAGCTTGGAGTCCCAGGCGGAGCAGTTCTTC. This translates into CASSLESQAEQFF. The entire variable domain, with the rest obtained from reference TRBV5-4 and TRBJ2-1, is as follows: ETGVTQSPTHLIKTRGQQVTLRCSSQSGHNTVSWYQQALGQGPQFIFQYYREEENGRGNFPPRFSGLQFPNYSSELNVNALELDDSALYLCASSLESQAEQFFGPGTRLTVL.

The count of this clone is one. The V call is TRBV7-3, the J call TRBJ2-1, with unresolved D. Deletions cut 5 bases from V and 7 bases from J, with 15 bases between. The CDR3 covers 14 residues. CDR1 is SGHTA, CDR2 FQGTGA, per germline. This CDR3 reads CASSPIVSGNEQFF. DNA for the CDR3: TGTGCCAGCAGCCCGATAGTGTCGGGTAATGAGCAGTTCTTC.

This chain uses TRBV5-4 with TRBJ1-1, with D unresolved. Looked up from germline, CDR1 is SGHNT and CDR2 is YYREEE (reference sequence). V lost 0 bases and J 2 bases, leaving 11 bases between the germline ends. The CDR3 is made up of 15 amino acids. CDR3 sequence reads: CASSLAGSHNTEAFF. CDR3 nucleotide sequence: TGTGCCAGCAGCTTGGCTGGTTCACACAACACTGAAGCTTTCTTT.

In its sample, this clone was seen once. The genes are TRBV9 and TRBJ2-3; TRBD2 aligns across 10 bases. This CDR3 has 17 residues. V lost 0 bases, J lost 0 bases, and 4 bases stayed unmatched. Germline CDR1 and CDR2: SGDLS and YYNGEE. CDR3 nucleotides: TGTGCCAGCAGCGTAGATAGCGGGAGGAGTAGCACAGATACGCAGTATTTT. Translated: CASSVDSGRSSTDTQYF. Drawing the rest from reference TRBV9 and TRBJ2-3, the complete variable domain is DSGVTQTPKHLITATGQRVTLRCSPRSGDLSVYWYQQSLDQGLQFLIQYYNGEERAKGNILERFSAQQFPDLHSELNLSSLELGDSALYFCASSVDSGRSSTDTQYFGPGTRLTVL.

This chain links TRBV29-1 with TRBJ1-5; the D is unclear. Trimming pared 1 base from V and 3 bases from J, leaving 10 bases between. This CDR3 has 14 residues. Germline loops: CDR1 SQVTM, CDR2 ANQGSEA. The CDR3 DNA follows: TGCAGCGTTGAAGTAGGAGGGATCAATCAGCCCCAGCATTTT. Translated: CSVEVGGINQPQHF.

V gene TRBV5-1 combines with J gene TRBJ1-4; 9 bases match TRBD1. In germline, CDR1 is SGHRS, CDR2 YFSETQ. The ends lost 3 bases at V and 4 bases at J; junction bases unmatched: 4. CDR3 length equals 15 residues. CDR3 region: CASSSGTGRNEKLFF. The CDR3 DNA sequence: TGCGCCAGCAGCTCGGGGACAGGGCGTAATGAAAAACTGTTTTTT.